This T cell receptor beta chain was retrieved from a study of T cell repertoires in aging, cancer and after chemotherapy (dated 2019 in TCRdb). About the full investigation: Donors spanned six age groups from 30 or younger to 70 or older, with at least three individuals per group. The cohort comprised 218 cancer patients, 90 to 94 with hematological and around 130 with solid cancers, plus 95 healthy donors as a reference group. Peripheral blood TCR beta repertoires from healthy donors and cancer patients were profiled to examine immunoaging and T cell reconstitution after chemotherapy. In total, the full dataset held about 8.8 million TCR reads. Control TCR repertoires from healthy donors were recorded across several months to years, and re-sampling revealed clear clonal overlap. The full study reports these points: Compared with age-matched healthy donors, untreated patients with hematological or solid cancers had significantly lower TCR diversity and higher clonality in blood. According to the authors, the repertoire data do not allow conclusions to be drawn about immunological memory after chemotherapy. In both cancer cohorts, the median generation probability rose over the chemotherapy interval, which suggests that the repertoire was reconstituted through rebound thymic output. In healthy donors, the decline in TCR diversity with age was mainly due to loss of richness, whereas in cancer patients loss of evenness also played a role.

TCR beta rearrangements were amplified from genomic DNA extracted from peripheral blood rather than from sorted cells or RNA. Counted from cysteine to phenylalanine, this CDR3 has 12 amino acids. The sequence is cut down to CDR3 DNA, 36 bases in frame from base 1. According to the germline V gene (reference sequence), CDR1 reads LNHDA and CDR2 reads SQIVND. The germline V end is reduced by 6 bases and the J end by 6 bases; junction bases left unmatched: 3. Using a mixed TRB-A/B primer pool, multiplex touch-down PCR amplified rearranged TRB sequences covering the V, D and J segments. Illumina adapters and sample indices were attached to the amplicons in two consecutive PCR reactions using Phusion HS II polymerase. The amplicons were purified from gel with the NucleoSpin Gel and PCR Clean-up kit and then assessed with Qubit and an Agilent 2100 Bioanalyzer. Libraries were sequenced on an Illumina MiSeq using 600-cycle, single-indexed, paired-end runs. From the authors' description of their analysis: MiXCR versions 2.12 and 3.0.5 were used to process the TRB sequences. Each unique CDR3 nucleotide sequence was treated as one clone, and only productive sequences with two or more reads were kept. The repertoire metrics were Shannon diversity, evenness, clonality (defined as one minus evenness), and alpha-parameterized diversity profiles covering alpha 0 to 5. Generation probabilities of clones in paired pre- and post-chemotherapy samples were computed with the IGoR algorithm. TCRdb itself trimmed the public reads at Q25 with fastp, ran MiXCR and retained productive beta chains. Every CDR3 protein is listed once, alongside the most common genes and DNA of its rows. These V and J calls originate from TCRdb's pipeline instead of the authors' own analysis. The sample table holds roughly 6,800 distinct CDR3 sequences, of which around 35% were seen once. The ten largest clones take up roughly 40% of the sample.

Comment on this clonotype: The specificity of this receptor is unknown. One base away there is no much larger clone; base qualities are not given.

The sequence was collected from a human donor in good health. The rearrangement combines TRBV19 with TRBJ1-2, and TRBD1 matches 8 of the central bases. The sample was blood. The encoded CDR3 is CASRAGGDGYTF. In nucleotide form, the sequence is TGTGCCAGTAGGGCAGGGGGCGATGGCTACACCTTC.